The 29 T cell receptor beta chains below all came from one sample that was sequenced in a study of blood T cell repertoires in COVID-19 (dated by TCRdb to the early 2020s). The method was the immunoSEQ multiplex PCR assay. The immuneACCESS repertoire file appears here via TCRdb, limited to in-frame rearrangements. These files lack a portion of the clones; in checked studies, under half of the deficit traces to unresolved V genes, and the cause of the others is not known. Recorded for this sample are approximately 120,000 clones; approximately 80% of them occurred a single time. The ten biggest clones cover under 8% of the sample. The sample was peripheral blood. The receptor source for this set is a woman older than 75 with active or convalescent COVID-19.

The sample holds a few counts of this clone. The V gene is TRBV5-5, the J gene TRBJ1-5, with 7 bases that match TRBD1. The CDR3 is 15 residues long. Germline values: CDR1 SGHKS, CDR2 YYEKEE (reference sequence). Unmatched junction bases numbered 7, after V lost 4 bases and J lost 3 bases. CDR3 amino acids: CASSGTGAVNQPQHF. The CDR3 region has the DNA TGTGCCAGCAGCGGAACAGGGGCGGTCAATCAGCCCCAGCATTTT.

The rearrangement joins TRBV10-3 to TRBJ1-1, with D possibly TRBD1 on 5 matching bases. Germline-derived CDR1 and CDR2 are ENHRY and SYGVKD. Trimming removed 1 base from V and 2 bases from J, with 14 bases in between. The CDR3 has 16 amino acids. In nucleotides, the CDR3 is TGTGCCATCAGTGAGTTCCCCCCCCAGGGCAACACTGAAGCTTTCTTT. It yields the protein CAISEFPPQGNTEAFF.

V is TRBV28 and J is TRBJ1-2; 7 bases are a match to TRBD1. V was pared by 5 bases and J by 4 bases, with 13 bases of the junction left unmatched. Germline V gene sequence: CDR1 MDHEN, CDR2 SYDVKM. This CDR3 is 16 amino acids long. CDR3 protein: CASSPNTGTDGYGYTF. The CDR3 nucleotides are TGTGCCAGCAGTCCCAACACCGGGACAGACGGCTATGGCTACACCTTC.

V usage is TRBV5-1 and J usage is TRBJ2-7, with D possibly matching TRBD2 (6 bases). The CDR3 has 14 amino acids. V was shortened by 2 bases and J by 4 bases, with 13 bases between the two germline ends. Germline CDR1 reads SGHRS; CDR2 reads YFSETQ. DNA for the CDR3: TGCGCCAGCAGCTTTGGGACTGATCTATACGAGCAGTACTTC. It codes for CASSFGTDLYEQYF. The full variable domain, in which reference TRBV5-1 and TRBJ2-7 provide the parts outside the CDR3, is KAGVTQTPRYLIKTRGQQVTLSCSPISGHRSVSWYQQTPGQGLQFLFEYFSETQRNKGNFPGRFSGRQFSNSRSEMNVSTLELGDSALYLCASSFGTDLYEQYFGPGTRLTVT.

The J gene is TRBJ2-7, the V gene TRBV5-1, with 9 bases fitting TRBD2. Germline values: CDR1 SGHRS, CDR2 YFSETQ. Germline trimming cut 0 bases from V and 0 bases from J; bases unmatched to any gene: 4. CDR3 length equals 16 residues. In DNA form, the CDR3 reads TGCGCCAGCAGCTTGGAGGTAGCGGGGGTCTCCTACGAGCAGTACTTC. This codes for CASSLEVAGVSYEQYF.

The CDR3, as DNA: TGTGCCAGCAGTACCCTCGGACTTTATGGCACAGATACGCAGTATTTT. Translated, it gives CASSTLGLYGTDTQYF. The chain employs TRBV28 and TRBJ2-3, with TRBD2 as a possible D gene (5 bases). The V gene lost 5 bases and the J gene lost 1 base, with 16 bases spanning the gap. There are 16 residues in the CDR3. Germline V gives CDR1 MDHEN, CDR2 SYDVKM.

The CDR3 protein is CATSPRIAGGTDTQYF. CDR3 nucleotide sequence: TGTGCCACCAGCCCTCGCATAGCGGGAGGTACAGATACGCAGTATTTT. The chain links TRBV15 to TRBJ2-3; 10 positions match TRBD2. Trimming cost V 5 bases and J 3 bases; bases outside gene matches: 8. CDR1 is LNHNV, CDR2 YYDKDF, per germline (reference sequence). This CDR3 contains 16 residues.

The chain's CDR3 is CASSPLSGGSDTQYF. The CDR3 DNA sequence: TGTGCCAGCTCACCACTGTCAGGGGGCTCAGATACGCAGTATTTT. V gene TRBV18 combines with J gene TRBJ2-3; TRBD1 matches at 8 bases. The length of the CDR3 is 15 residues. CDR1 KGHSH and CDR2 LQKENI come from the germline V gene. Trimming at V came to 1 base and at J to 4 bases, leaving 4 bases not matched to a gene.

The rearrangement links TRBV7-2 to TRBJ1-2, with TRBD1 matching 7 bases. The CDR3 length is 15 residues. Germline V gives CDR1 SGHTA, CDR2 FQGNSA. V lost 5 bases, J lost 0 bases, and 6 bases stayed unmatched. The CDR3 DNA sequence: TGTGCCAGCAGCATCGACAGGGCCGCTAACTATGGCTACACCTTC. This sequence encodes CASSIDRAANYGYTF. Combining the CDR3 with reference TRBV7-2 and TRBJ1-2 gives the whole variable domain GAGVSQSPSNKVTEKGKDVELRCDPISGHTALYWYRQSLGQGLEFLIYFQGNSAPDKSGLPSDRFSAERTGGSVSTLTIQRTQQEDSAVYLCASSIDRAANYGYTFGSGTRLTVV.

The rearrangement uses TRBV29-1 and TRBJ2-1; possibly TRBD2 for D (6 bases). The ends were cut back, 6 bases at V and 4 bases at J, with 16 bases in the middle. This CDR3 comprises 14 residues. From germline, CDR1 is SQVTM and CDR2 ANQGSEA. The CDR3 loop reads CSVAHGEAYNEQFF. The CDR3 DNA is TGCAGCGTCGCCCACGGGGAGGCTTACAATGAGCAGTTCTTC.

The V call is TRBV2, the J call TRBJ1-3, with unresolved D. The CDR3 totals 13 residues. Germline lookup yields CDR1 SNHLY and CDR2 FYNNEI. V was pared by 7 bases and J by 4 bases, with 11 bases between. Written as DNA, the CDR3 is TGTGCCAGCATCCGGGGAGCAGGAAACACCATATATTTT. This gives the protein CASIRGAGNTIYF.

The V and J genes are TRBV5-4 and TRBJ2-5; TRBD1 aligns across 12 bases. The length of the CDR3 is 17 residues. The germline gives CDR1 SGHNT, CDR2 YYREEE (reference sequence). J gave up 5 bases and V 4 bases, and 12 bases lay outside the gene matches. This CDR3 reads CASSAGGTGGYGETQYF. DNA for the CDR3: TGTGCCAGCAGCGCAGGAGGGACAGGGGGCTACGGGGAGACCCAGTACTTC. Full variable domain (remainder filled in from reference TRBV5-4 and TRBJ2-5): ETGVTQSPTHLIKTRGQQVTLRCSSQSGHNTVSWYQQALGQGPQFIFQYYREEENGRGNFPPRFSGLQFPNYSSELNVNALELDDSALYLCASSAGGTGGYGETQYFGPGTRLLVL.

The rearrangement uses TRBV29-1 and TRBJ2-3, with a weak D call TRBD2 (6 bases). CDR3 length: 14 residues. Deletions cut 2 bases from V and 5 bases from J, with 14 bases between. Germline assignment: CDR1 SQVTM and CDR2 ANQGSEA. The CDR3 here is CSVERGVGGDTQYF. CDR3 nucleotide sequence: TGCAGCGTTGAACGGGGAGTGGGGGGAGATACGCAGTATTTT.

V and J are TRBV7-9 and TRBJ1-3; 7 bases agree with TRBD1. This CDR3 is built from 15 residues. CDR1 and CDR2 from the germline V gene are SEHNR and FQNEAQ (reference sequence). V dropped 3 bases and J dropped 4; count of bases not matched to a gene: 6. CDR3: CASSFHRDRGNTIYF. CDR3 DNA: TGTGCCAGCAGCTTTCACCGGGACAGAGGAAACACCATATATTTT.

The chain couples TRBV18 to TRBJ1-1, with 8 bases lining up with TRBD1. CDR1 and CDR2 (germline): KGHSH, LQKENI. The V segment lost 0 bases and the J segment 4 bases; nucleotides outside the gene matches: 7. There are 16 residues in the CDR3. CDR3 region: CASSPPRQGAGTEAFF. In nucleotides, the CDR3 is TGTGCCAGCTCACCACCCCGTCAGGGGGCTGGCACTGAAGCTTTCTTT.

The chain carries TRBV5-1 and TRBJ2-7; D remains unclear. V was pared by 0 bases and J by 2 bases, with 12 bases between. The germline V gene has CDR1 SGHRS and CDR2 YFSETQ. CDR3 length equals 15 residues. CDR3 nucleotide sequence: TGCGCCAGCAGCTTGGGTACAGTGATGGCCTACGAGCAGTACTTC. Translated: CASSLGTVMAYEQYF.

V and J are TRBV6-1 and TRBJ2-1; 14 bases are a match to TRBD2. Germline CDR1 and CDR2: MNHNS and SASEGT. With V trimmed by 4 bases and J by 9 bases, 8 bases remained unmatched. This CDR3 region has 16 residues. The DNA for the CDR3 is TGTGCCAGCAGTGGGGGACTAGCGGGAGTTATTAGTGAGCAGTTCTTC. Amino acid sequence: CASSGGLAGVISEQFF.

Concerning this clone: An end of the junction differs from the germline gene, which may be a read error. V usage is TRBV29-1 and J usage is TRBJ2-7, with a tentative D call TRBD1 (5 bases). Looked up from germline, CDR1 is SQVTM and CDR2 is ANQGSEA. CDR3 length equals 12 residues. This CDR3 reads CSVARGTYEQYF. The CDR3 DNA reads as TGCAGTGTTGCTAGGGGAACCTACGAGCAGTACTTC.

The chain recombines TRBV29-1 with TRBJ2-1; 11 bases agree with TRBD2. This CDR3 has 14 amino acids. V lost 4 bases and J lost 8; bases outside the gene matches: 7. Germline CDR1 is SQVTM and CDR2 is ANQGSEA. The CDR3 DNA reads TGCAGCGTTGCACTAGCGGGAGTCTTGTATGAGCAGTTCTTC. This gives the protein CSVALAGVLYEQFF.

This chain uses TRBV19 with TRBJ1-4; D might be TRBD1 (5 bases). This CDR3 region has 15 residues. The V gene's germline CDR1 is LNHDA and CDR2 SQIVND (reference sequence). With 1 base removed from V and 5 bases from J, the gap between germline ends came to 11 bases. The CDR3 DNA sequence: TGTGCCAGTAGTATAGGCGGGACCAGAAATGAAAAACTGTTTTTT. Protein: CASSIGGTRNEKLFF. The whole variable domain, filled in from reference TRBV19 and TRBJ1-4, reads DGGITQSPKYLFRKEGQNVTLSCEQNLNHDAMYWYRQDPGQGLRLIYYSQIVNDFQKGDIAEGYSVSREKKESFPLTVTSAQKNPTAFYLCASSIGGTRNEKLFFGSGTQLSVL.

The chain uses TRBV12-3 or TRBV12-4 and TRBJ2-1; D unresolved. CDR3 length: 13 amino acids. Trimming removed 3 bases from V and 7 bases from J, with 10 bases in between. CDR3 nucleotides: TGTGCCAGCAGTTTTTCCCTTTTAAATGAGCAGTTCTTC. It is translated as CASSFSLLNEQFF.

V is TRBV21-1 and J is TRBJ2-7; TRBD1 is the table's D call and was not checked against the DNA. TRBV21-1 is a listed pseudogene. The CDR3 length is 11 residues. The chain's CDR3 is CASSDNYEQYF. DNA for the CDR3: TGTGCCAGCAGCGACAACTACGAGCAGTACTTC.

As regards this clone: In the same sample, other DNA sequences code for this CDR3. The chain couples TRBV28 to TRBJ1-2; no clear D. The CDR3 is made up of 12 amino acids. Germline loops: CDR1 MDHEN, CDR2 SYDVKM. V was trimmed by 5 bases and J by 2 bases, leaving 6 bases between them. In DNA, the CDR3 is TGTGCCAGCAGTCCAGTAAACTATGGCTACACCTTC. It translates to CASSPVNYGYTF.

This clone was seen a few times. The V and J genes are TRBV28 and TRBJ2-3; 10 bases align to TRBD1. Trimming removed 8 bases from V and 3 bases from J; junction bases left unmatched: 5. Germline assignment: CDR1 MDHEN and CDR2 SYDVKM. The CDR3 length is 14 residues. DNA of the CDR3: TGTGCCAGCCGGACAGGGGGAAGGACAGATACGCAGTATTTT. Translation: CASRTGGRTDTQYF.

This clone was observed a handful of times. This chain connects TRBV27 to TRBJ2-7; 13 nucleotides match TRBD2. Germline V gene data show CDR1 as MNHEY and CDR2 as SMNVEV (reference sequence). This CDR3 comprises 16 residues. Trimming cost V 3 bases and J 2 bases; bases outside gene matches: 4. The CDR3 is CASSFYGTSGTYEQYF. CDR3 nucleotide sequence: TGTGCCAGCAGTTTCTACGGGACTAGCGGGACCTACGAGCAGTACTTC.

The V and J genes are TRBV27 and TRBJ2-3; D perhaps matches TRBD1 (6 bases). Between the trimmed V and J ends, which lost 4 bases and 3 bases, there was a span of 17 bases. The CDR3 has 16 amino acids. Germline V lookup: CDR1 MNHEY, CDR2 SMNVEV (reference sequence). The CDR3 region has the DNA TGTGCCAGCAGTTCCTACAGGGTGGGTAGGACAGATACGCAGTATTTT. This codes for CASSSYRVGRTDTQYF.

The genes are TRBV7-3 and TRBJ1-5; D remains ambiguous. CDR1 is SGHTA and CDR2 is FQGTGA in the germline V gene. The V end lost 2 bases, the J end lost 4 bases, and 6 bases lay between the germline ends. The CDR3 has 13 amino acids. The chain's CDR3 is CASSLEENQPQHF. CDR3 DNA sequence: TGTGCCAGCAGCTTAGAGGAGAATCAGCCCCAGCATTTT.

The CDR3 loop is CASSLAVPPEQYF. The CDR3 nucleotides are TGTGCCAGCAGTTTAGCCGTTCCCCCCGAGCAGTACTTC. The chain is built from TRBV12-3 or TRBV12-4 and TRBJ2-7; no clear D gene. The ends were cut back, 0 bases at V and 6 bases at J, with 9 bases in the middle. The CDR3 runs to 13 residues.

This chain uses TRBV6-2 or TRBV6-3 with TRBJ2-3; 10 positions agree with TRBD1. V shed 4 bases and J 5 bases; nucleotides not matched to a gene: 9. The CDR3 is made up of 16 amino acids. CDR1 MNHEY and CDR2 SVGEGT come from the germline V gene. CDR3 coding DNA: TGTGCCAGCAGTTCCGACAGGGGGCATTGGAGAGATACGCAGTATTTT. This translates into CASSSDRGHWRDTQYF.